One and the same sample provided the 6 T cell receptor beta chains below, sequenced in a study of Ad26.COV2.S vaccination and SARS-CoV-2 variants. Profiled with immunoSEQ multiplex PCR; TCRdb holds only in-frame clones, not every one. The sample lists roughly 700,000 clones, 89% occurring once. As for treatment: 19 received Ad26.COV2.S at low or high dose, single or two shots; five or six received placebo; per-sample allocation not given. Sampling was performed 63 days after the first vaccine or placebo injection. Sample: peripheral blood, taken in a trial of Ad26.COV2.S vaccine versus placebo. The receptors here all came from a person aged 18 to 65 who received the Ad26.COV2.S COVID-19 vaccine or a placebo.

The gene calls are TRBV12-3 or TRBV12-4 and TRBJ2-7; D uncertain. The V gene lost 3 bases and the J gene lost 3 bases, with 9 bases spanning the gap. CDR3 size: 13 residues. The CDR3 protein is CASSLEQIYEQYF. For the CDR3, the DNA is TGTGCCAGCAGTTTGGAACAGATCTACGAGCAGTACTTC.

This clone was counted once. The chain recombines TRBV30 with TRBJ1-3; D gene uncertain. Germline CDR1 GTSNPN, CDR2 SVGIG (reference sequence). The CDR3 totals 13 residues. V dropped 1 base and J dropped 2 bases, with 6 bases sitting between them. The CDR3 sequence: CAWSAGPGNTIYF. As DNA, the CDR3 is TGTGCCTGGAGTGCCGGGCCTGGAAACACCATATATTTT.

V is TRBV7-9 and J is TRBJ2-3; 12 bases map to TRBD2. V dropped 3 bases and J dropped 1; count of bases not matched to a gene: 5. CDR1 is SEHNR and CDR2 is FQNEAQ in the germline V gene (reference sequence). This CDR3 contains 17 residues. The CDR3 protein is CASSFLAGGPGTDTQYF. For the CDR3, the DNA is TGTGCCAGCAGCTTCCTAGCGGGAGGGCCAGGCACAGATACGCAGTATTTT. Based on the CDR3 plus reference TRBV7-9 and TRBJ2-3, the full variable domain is DTGVSQNPRHKITKRGQNVTFRCDPISEHNRLYWYRQTLGQGPEFLTYFQNEAQLEKSRLLSDRFSAERPKGSFSTLEIQRTEQGDSAMYLCASSFLAGGPGTDTQYFGPGTRLTVL.

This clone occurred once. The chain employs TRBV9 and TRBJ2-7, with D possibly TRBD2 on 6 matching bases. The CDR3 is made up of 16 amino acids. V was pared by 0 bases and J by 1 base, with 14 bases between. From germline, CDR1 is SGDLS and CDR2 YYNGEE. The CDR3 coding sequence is TGTGCCAGCAGCGTAGATGTGAGCGGGCGTTCCTACGAGCAGTACTTC. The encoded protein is CASSVDVSGRSYEQYF. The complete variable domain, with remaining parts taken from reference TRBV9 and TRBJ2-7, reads DSGVTQTPKHLITATGQRVTLRCSPRSGDLSVYWYQQSLDQGLQFLIQYYNGEERAKGNILERFSAQQFPDLHSELNLSSLELGDSALYFCASSVDVSGRSYEQYFGPGTRLTVT.

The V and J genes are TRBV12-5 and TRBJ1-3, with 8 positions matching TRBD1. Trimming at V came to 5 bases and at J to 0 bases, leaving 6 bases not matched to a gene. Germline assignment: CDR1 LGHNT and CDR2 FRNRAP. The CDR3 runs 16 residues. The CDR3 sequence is CASGPGDRLSGNTIYF. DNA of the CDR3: TGTGCTAGTGGTCCTGGGGACAGGCTCTCTGGAAACACCATATATTTT. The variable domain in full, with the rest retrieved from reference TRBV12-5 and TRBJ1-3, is DARVTQTPRHKVTEMGQEVTMRCQPILGHNTVFWYRQTMMQGLELLAYFRNRAPLDDSGMPKDRFSAEMPDATLATLKIQPSEPRDSAVYFCASGPGDRLSGNTIYFGEGSWLTVV.

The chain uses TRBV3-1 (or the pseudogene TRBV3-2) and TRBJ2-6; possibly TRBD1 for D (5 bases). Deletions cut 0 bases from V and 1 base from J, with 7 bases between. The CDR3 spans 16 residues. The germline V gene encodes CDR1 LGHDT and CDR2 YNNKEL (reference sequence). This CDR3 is CASSQEGVSGANVLTF. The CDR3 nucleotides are TGTGCCAGCAGCCAAGAAGGGGTATCTGGGGCCAACGTCCTGACTTTC.